This T cell receptor (beta chain) was documented in a study of T cell repertoires in cytomegalovirus infection. The CDR3 has 15 amino acids. J lost 5 bases, V lost 0 bases, and 9 bases had no gene match. Looked up from germline, CDR1 is DFQATT and CDR2 is SNEGSKA (reference sequence). Via MiXCR, TCRdb re-called the reads, giving one row per CDR3 protein. The table has approximately 630,000 distinct CDR3 sequences, roughly a quarter seen once. The chain is built from TRBV20-1 and TRBJ2-5, with 7 bases that match TRBD2. The source is a human donor in good health (CMV status not recorded). Some clones in this sample may be carry-over from other donors' samples. Sequencing was performed on CD8+ T cells from PBMCs. CDR3 DNA sequence: TGCAGTGCTAGAGATCTAGCTGGGGGGGATGAGACCCAGTACTTC. Amino acid sequence: CSARDLAGGDETQYF.